The sequence of this TCR beta chain was determined in a study of response to subunit inactivated influenza vaccine. General study results and limits: Authors suggested seasonal influenza vaccinations each recruit few new T cells.

The V end was cut by 3 bases, the J end by 5 bases, with 7 bases between. Per germline, CDR1 SGHTA and CDR2 FQGNSA. This CDR3 has 13 residues. As to this clonotype: Its antigen is unidentified.

TCRdb fed the RT-PCR reads into MiXCR, producing one record per CDR3 protein. The sample has around 530,000 distinct CDR3 sequences, roughly 12% seen once; the top ten hold about a tenth. The gene calls are TRBV7-2 and TRBJ2-2, with unresolved D. The sample was PBMCs from blood, taken on the day of vaccination. The clonotype was recovered from a man aged 45-65 years who received an inactivated influenza vaccine. The CDR3 DNA sequence: TGTGCCAGCAGCTTTCGACAAACCGGGGAGCTGTTTTTT. Translating it yields CASSFRQTGELFF.